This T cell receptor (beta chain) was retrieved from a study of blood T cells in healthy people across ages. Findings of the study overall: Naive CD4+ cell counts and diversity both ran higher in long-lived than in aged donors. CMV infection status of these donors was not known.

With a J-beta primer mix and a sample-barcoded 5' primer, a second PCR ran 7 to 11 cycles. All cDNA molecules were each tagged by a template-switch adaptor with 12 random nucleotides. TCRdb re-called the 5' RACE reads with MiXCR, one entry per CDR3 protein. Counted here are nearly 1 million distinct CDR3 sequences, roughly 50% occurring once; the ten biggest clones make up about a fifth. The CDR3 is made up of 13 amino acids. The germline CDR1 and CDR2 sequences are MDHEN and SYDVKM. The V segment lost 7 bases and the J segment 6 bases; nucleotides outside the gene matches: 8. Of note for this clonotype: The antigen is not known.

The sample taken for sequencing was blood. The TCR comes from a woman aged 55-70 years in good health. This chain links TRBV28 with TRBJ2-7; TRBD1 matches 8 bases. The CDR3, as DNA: TGTGCCAGCACGACAGGGGATTCCCTCGAGCAGTACTTC. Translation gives CASTTGDSLEQYF. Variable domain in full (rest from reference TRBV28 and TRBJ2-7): DVKVTQSSRYLVKRTGEKVFLECVQDMDHENMFWYRQDPGLGLRLIYFSYDVKMKEKGDIPEGYSVSREKKERFSLILESASTNQTSMYLCASTTGDSLEQYFGPGTRLTVT.